Listed below are T cell receptor beta chains from one sample, sequenced in a study of post-analysis software for immune sequencing data. TCRdb redid the calling of the PCR reads with MiXCR, one entry per CDR3 protein. The repertoire holds approximately 350,000 distinct CDR3 sequences, with roughly 35% as singletons. The sample consisted of blood. These receptors originate from a girl between 10 and 17 years old with multiple sclerosis. Both conserved end residues are part of each CDR3. D genes are given only for firm matches. Rows give clone size only sometimes, using once, few, many, or a class for an expanded clone.

D	size	V	J	CDR3	DNA
TRBD1	-	TRBV20-1	TRBJ2-1	CSADDPGRGPYNEQFF	TGCAGTGCTGATGACCCCGGCAGGGGGCCCTACAATGAGCAGTTCTTC
-	-	TRBV5-6	TRBJ2-3	CASSLHPGDTQYF	TGTGCCAGCAGCCTGCACCCCGGGGATACGCAGTATTTT
-	-	TRBV6-6	TRBJ1-2	CASSYIDNYGYTF	TGTGCCAGCAGTTACATCGATAACTATGGCTACACCTTC
TRBD1	few	TRBV27	TRBJ2-7	CASSPLGQASYEQYF	TGTGCCAGCAGTCCCCTAGGACAGGCCTCCTACGAGCAGTACTTC
TRBD1	-	TRBV7-8	TRBJ2-7	CASSPQGVYEQYF	TGTGCCAGCAGCCCGCAGGGGGTCTACGAGCAGTACTTC
-	-	TRBV12-3/TRBV12-4	TRBJ2-3	CASVRGGFSTDTQYF	TGTGCCAGCGTACGTGGGGGCTTTAGCACAGATACGCAGTATTTT
-	once	TRBV20-1	TRBJ2-1	CSARAPRHEQFF	TGCAGTGCTAGAGCCCCGAGACATGAGCAGTTCTTC
TRBD1	many	TRBV12-3/TRBV12-4	TRBJ1-2	CASRHGQGAAGYTF	TGTGCCAGCAGGCATGGACAGGGGGCGGCTGGCTACACCTTC
TRBD2	-	TRBV4-2	TRBJ2-1	CASSPAGGLSNEQFF	TGTGCCAGCAGCCCGGCGGGGGGGCTAAGCAATGAGCAGTTCTTC
-	few	TRBV20-1	TRBJ2-7	CSAVRRGARYEQYF	TGCAGTGCGGTCCGACGGGGGGCCCGCTACGAGCAGTACTTC
-	once	TRBV7-2	TRBJ1-5	CASSLERGSATVGNQPQHF	TGTGCCAGCAGCTTAGAACGGGGTTCTGCGACCGTGGGCAATCAGCCCCAGCATTTT
TRBD1	-	TRBV12-3/TRBV12-4	TRBJ1-4	CVSSPRQGREPATNEKLFF	TGTGTCAGCAGCCCCCGACAGGGGCGAGAGCCCGCAACTAATGAAAAACTGTTTTTT
-	-	TRBV24-1	TRBJ2-5	CATRRGRLGEQYF	TGTGCCACCAGGCGAGGCAGGCTGGGGGAGCAGTACTTC
-	-	TRBV7-2	TRBJ2-5	CASSLVSQGEETQYF	TGTGCCAGCAGCTTAGTAAGTCAGGGCGAAGAGACCCAGTACTTC
-	-	TRBV28	TRBJ2-2	CASSFMRVRTGELFF	TGTGCCAGCAGTTTTATGCGTGTACGCACCGGGGAGCTGTTTTTT
-	-	TRBV12-3/TRBV12-4	TRBJ1-2	CAGSTRGRYGYTF	TGTGCCGGCAGTACCCGGGGGCGGTATGGCTACACCTTC
-	few	TRBV25-1	TRBJ1-2	CASSDPQGPDGYTF	TGTGCCAGCAGTGACCCACAGGGTCCTGATGGCTACACCTTC
-	many	TRBV4-2	TRBJ2-7	CASSQDPGEDEQYF	TGTGCCAGCAGCCAAGACCCGGGGGAAGACGAGCAGTACTTC
TRBD2	-	TRBV3-1	TRBJ2-7	CASSQRGGFNEQYF	TGTGCCAGCAGCCAACGGGGGGGCTTCAACGAGCAGTACTTC
TRBD2	-	TRBV12-3/TRBV12-4	TRBJ2-3	CASSGLASADTQYF	TGTGCCAGCAGTGGACTAGCTAGCGCAGATACGCAATATTTT
-	few	TRBV2	TRBJ2-1	CASSEALVSYNEQFF	TGTGCCAGCAGTGAAGCGCTTGTCAGCTACAATGAGCAGTTCTTC
-	-	TRBV7-2	TRBJ1-4	CASSLVITSPATNEKLFF	TGTGCCAGCAGCTTAGTAATCACCAGCCCTGCAACTAATGAAAAACTGTTTTTT
-	-	TRBV5-5	TRBJ2-1	CASSIEGTSYNEQFF	TGTGCCAGCAGCATAGAGGGAACCTCCTACAATGAGCAGTTCTTC
TRBD1	-	TRBV7-2	TRBJ2-7	CTSSLGPTGDGTYEQYF	TGTACCAGCAGCTTAGGGCCGACAGGGGATGGCACCTACGAGCAGTACTTC
TRBD1	-	TRBV18	TRBJ2-1	CASSRDRLNPEQFF	TGTGCCAGCTCCCGGGACAGGCTAAACCCTGAGCAGTTCTTC
TRBD1	once	TRBV5-1	TRBJ2-5	CASSLMPLTGVGETQYF	TGCGCCAGCAGCTTGATGCCCCTTACAGGGGTGGGTGAGACCCAGTACTTC
-	-	TRBV12-3/TRBV12-4	TRBJ1-1	CASSRDGWNTEAFF	TGTGCCAGCAGCCGTGACGGTTGGAACACTGAAGCTTTCTTT
TRBD1	few	TRBV20-1	TRBJ1-1	CSARWTRQGSMNTEAFF	TGCAGTGCTAGGTGGACCAGACAGGGTTCTATGAACACTGAAGCTTTCTTT
-	few	TRBV5-1	TRBJ1-5	CASSLGRGGQPQHF	TGCGCCAGCAGCTTGGGGCGGGGAGGGCAGCCCCAGCATTTT
-	-	TRBV18	TRBJ1-2	CASSHSDSPDYGYTF	TGTGCCAGCTCCCATTCGGACAGTCCTGACTATGGCTACACCTTC
-	-	TRBV12-3/TRBV12-4	TRBJ2-1	CASSFYPYNEQFF	TGTGCCAGCAGCTTCTATCCGTACAATGAGCAGTTCTTC
TRBD1	-	TRBV7-9	TRBJ2-3	CASSVAGTGGAGDTQYF	TGTGCCAGCAGCGTCGCCGGGACAGGGGGCGCGGGAGATACGCAGTATTTT
-	-	TRBV4-3	TRBJ1-5	CASSQDGWDNQPQHF	TGCGCCAGCAGCCAAGATGGATGGGACAATCAGCCCCAGCATTTT
-	-	TRBV30	TRBJ2-3	CAWSRVSDTQYF	TGTGCCTGGAGCAGGGTTTCAGATACGCAGTATTTT
-	few	TRBV27	TRBJ2-7	CASSPFAGSYEQYF	TGTGCCAGCAGTCCCTTCGCAGGGTCCTACGAGCAGTACTTC
TRBD2	many	TRBV6-5	TRBJ2-1	CASSRATSGSYNEQFF	TGTGCCAGCAGTAGGGCGACTAGCGGCTCCTACAATGAGCAGTTCTTC
TRBD1	many	TRBV4-2	TRBJ1-5	CASSLGQGRSNQPQHF	TGTGCCAGCAGCCTTGGACAGGGGAGGTCAAATCAGCCCCAGCATTTT
-	few	TRBV6-2/TRBV6-3	TRBJ2-1	CASSTDSYSNEQFF	TGTGCCAGCAGTACAGACAGTTACAGCAATGAGCAGTTCTTC
TRBD2	-	TRBV10-3	TRBJ2-7	CAISERLAGGYEQYF	TGTGCCATCAGTGAGCGACTAGCGGGGGGATACGAGCAGTACTTC
-	-	TRBV11-2	TRBJ2-5	CASSLQWGYPRSSQETQYF	TGTGCCAGCAGCTTACAGTGGGGCTACCCCCGAAGTAGCCAAGAGACCCAGTACTTC
-	-	TRBV7-8	TRBJ2-2	CASSLWAGGTGELFF	TGTGCCAGCAGCTTATGGGCGGGCGGCACCGGGGAGCTGTTTTTT